This T cell receptor (beta chain) was sequenced in a study of shared T cell receptors in the human thymus (dated by TCRdb to about 2021). In the study overall: The study examined how self-reactive, shared T-cell receptor alpha chains are generated in the human thymus.

Receptors were amplified or captured by the immunoSEQ multiplex PCR assay. TCRdb holds this immuneACCESS table with in-frame rearrangements only. Some clones are missing; in checked studies, unresolved V genes explain under half, and the rest has no known cause. This sample holds 700,000 to 750,000 clones; approximately 85% were observed only once. Of the sample, 0.0095% to 0.011% falls within the top ten clones. Of note for this clone: Its binding antigen is unknown. The record has no base qualities; no much larger clone is one base away.

Taken from the germline V gene, the CDR1 and CDR2 loops are SGHTA and FQGNSA. Trimming at the junction amounts to 5 bases on V and 4 bases on J, and the germline ends lie 12 bases apart. Including cysteine and phenylalanine, the CDR3 has 14 amino acids. Here the CDR3 DNA is all that survives: 42 bases in frame from base 1. Another study also made use of these data, one on human thymus T cells. The second paper states: Immunologically healthy infants undergoing open corrective cardiac surgery for congenital heart defects in Finland were used as donors. The thymus tissue came from surgical resects taken out during corrective cardiac surgery. Usage of V and J gene segments appeared to be biased in both the thymic and the peripheral blood repertoires. Highly overlapping thymic TCR repertoires among unrelated individuals were reported in the related research. The study characterized TCR alpha and beta repertoires from seven to nine infant thymus samples and a few related peripheral blood samples. The cohort included about six male and two female infants, with donor ages spanning 7 to 244 days. Thymocytes were released mechanically from tissue and stored at -70 °C as pellets of roughly 8.5-32 million cells. Genomic DNA was extracted from frozen cell pellets with a QIAsymphony instrument. The immunoSEQ multiplex PCR assay was used to amplify the TCRB and TCRAD loci from a standardized quantity of quality-controlled genomic DNA. The V(D)J region was spanned by amplicons of a length sufficient to cover the CDR3 and to identify V and J genes. The amplicons were sequenced on an Illumina platform via the commercial immunoSEQ service. Primer bias and sequencing errors were corrected as previously described, and TCRAD and TCRB were defined on the basis of the IMGT database. The repertoires were analysed using immunoSEQ Analyzer 3.0 and VDJTools for basic statistics, V/J segment usage, diversity estimates, rarefaction and pairwise overlap. To estimate diversity, the Chao1, ChaoE, Efron-Thisted, Shannon and inverse Simpson indices were applied, and diversity was also estimated on datasets down-sampled to the smallest sample. Repertoire overlap was assessed by strict matching of CDR3 nucleotide sequence, V gene and J gene, and clustering was done by Jaccard-based multidimensional scaling. On average, about 800,000 unique TCRB clonotypes were obtained from thymus samples, compared with 80,000 to 85,000 from blood samples.

The sequenced sample was thymocytes. The chain was built from TRBV7-2 and TRBJ2-1; the D gene is perhaps TRBD2, from 6 matching bases. This receptor was taken from a girl under three years old with a congenital heart defect. Donor details come from another sample of the same person, matched by shared clones. CDR3 protein: CASSPGLEYNEQFF. The nucleotide sequence reads TGTGCCAGCAGCCCGGGACTGGAGTACAATGAGCAGTTCTTC.